The 11 T cell receptor beta chains below all came from one sample that was sequenced in a study of blood T cell repertoires in COVID-19. Assay: immunoSEQ multiplex PCR; the TCRdb copy retains only in-frame clones and omits some. The sample has around 160,000 clones; around 80% are singletons. Sequenced sample: peripheral blood. The receptors derive from a human donor with acute or convalescent COVID-19. The donor label of this sample is uncertain.

V gene TRBV5-8 combines with J gene TRBJ2-1, with 9 bases matching TRBD1. Germline loops: CDR1 SGHTS, CDR2 YDEGEE. The CDR3 loop spans 15 amino acids. After removal of 0 bases from V and 2 bases from J, the junction contained 0 bases not matched to a gene. The CDR3 sequence: CASSLGQGAYNEQFF. The CDR3 DNA sequence: TGTGCCAGCAGCTTGGGACAGGGGGCCTACAATGAGCAGTTCTTC.

This clone was detected a few times. This chain links TRBV4-3 with TRBJ1-2; 8 positions match TRBD1. V gave up 0 bases and J gave up 4 bases; unmatched junction bases: 7. The CDR3 covers 16 residues. Germline loops: CDR1 LGHNA, CDR2 YSLEER. CDR3 loop: CASSQEDRVEGYGYTF. The DNA of the CDR3 is TGCGCCAGCAGCCAAGAGGACAGGGTTGAGGGCTATGGCTACACCTTC.

The chain is built from TRBV3-1 (or the pseudogene TRBV3-2) and TRBJ2-1, with 14 positions matching TRBD2. Germline V gives CDR1 LGHDT, CDR2 YNNKEL (reference sequence). The J segment lost 4 bases and the V segment lost 4 bases, leaving 9 bases of the junction unmatched. The CDR3 runs 18 residues. CDR3 protein: CASSRRPTSGGGYNEQFF. The CDR3 DNA reads TGTGCCAGCAGCCGCCGTCCGACTAGCGGGGGGGGTTACAATGAGCAGTTCTTC.

The chain combines TRBV5-1 with TRBJ2-5; 7 nucleotides align to TRBD2. The ends lost 5 bases at V and 1 base at J; junction bases unmatched: 5. The CDR3 has 14 amino acids. Germline V gene data show CDR1 as SGHRS and CDR2 as YFSETQ. The CDR3 loop reads CASRLSGGQETQYF. The CDR3, as DNA: TGCGCCAGCAGACTCTCGGGGGGCCAAGAGACCCAGTACTTC.

This clone has only a few counts. The rearrangement joins TRBV29-1 to TRBJ1-1; TRBD1 is a possible D gene (5 bases). The CDR3 is made up of 16 amino acids. The V and J ends lost 5 bases and 3 bases respectively, with 22 bases between them. Germline lookup yields CDR1 SQVTM and CDR2 ANQGSEA. CDR3 bases: TGCAGCGTTTTTCTAGTCCGGGCAGGGAGGGACACTGAAGCTTTCTTT. Translated: CSVFLVRAGRDTEAFF.

The chain couples TRBV5-6 to TRBJ1-2; a weak D match, TRBD1 (5 bases). Germline CDR1 and CDR2: SGHDT and YYEEEE. CDR3 length equals 14 residues. V lost 0 bases, J lost 6 bases, and 12 bases lay in between. The CDR3 nucleotides are TGTGCCAGCAGCTTGGTGGGCAGGGAAGATGGCTACACCTTC. As protein: CASSLVGREDGYTF.

This clone was detected only a few times. The chain links TRBV6-5 to TRBJ2-1; 7 positions match TRBD1. V lost 6 bases and J lost 4; bases outside the gene matches: 9. CDR1 is MNHEY and CDR2 is SVGAGI in the germline V gene. The CDR3 contains 15 residues. CDR3 bases: TGTGCCAGCAGACCCGGGACAGCTTCGTACAATGAGCAGTTCTTC. This sequence encodes CASRPGTASYNEQFF.

The V and J genes are TRBV4-2 and TRBJ1-2; no definite D call. The CDR3 is 12 residues long. CDR1 LGHNA and CDR2 YNFKEQ come from the germline V gene. Trimming removed 1 base at V and 5 bases at J, with 5 bases between. CDR3 in DNA: TGTGCCAGCAGCCAAGCGAGTTATGGCTACACCTTC. This gives the protein CASSQASYGYTF.

This chain links TRBV12-5 with TRBJ2-4; 12 bases match TRBD1. CDR3 length equals 24 residues. J was trimmed by 9 bases and V by 9 bases; bases with no gene match: 39. Germline CDR1 reads LGHNT; CDR2 reads FRNRAP. The CDR3 DNA is TGTGCTAGCGAGGGAATAAGGGGGGCGTCCTCGCCCAGTGGGGACAGGGGGCGAGTGGGCATTCAGTACTTC. Amino acid sequence: CASEGIRGASSPSGDRGRVGIQYF.

The genes are TRBV7-9 and TRBJ1-2; D possibly corresponds to TRBD1 (5 bases). V shed 3 bases and J shed 4 bases, with 12 bases lying between them. Germline V lookup: CDR1 SEHNR, CDR2 FQNEAQ (reference sequence). The CDR3 is 14 residues long. CDR3 coding DNA: TGTGCCAGCAGCTTTAGGGAGGGACCCTATGGCTACACCTTC. The encoded protein is CASSFREGPYGYTF.

This clone was picked up one time. The rearrangement links TRBV6-6 to TRBJ1-1, with TRBD1 matching 8 bases. Trimming cost V 2 bases and J 12 bases; bases outside gene matches: 8. The CDR3 extends over 13 amino acids. CDR1 is MNHNY, CDR2 SVGAGI, per germline (reference sequence). The CDR3, as DNA: TGTGCCAGCAGTTACCTCGGACAGGGTAGGACTTTCTTT. Protein sequence: CASSYLGQGRTFF.